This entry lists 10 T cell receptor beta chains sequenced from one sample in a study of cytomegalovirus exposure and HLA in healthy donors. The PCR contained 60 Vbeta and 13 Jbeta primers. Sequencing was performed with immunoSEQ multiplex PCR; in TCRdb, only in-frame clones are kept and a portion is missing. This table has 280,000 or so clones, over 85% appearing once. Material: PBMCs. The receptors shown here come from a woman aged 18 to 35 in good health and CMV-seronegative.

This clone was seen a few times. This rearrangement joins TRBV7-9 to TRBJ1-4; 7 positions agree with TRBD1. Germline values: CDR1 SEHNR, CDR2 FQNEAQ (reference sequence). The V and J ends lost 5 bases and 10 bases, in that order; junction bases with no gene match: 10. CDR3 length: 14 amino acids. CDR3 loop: CASSTQGVSVKLFF. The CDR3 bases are TGTGCCAGCAGCACCCAGGGGGTATCGGTAAAACTGTTTTTT.

Here the CDR3 DNA reads TGTGCCAGCAGCTTACTCCCGTGCGGTCCCTACGAGCAGTACTTC. Encoded protein: CASSLLPCGPYEQYF. The chain recombines TRBV13 with TRBJ2-7; D call uncertain. Germline values: CDR1 PRHDT, CDR2 FYEKMQ (reference sequence). V dropped 2 bases and J dropped 2 bases, with 13 bases sitting between them. This CDR3 is built from 15 residues.

This CDR3 reads CASSPRQGLSTDTQYF. The CDR3, as DNA: TGCGCCAGCAGCCCCCGACAGGGACTTAGCACAGATACGCAGTATTTT. The rearrangement links TRBV5-1 to TRBJ2-3; maybe TRBD1 (7 bases). V was cut by 4 bases and J by 0 bases, with 15 bases left in between. Germline V gene sequence: CDR1 SGHRS, CDR2 YFSETQ. The CDR3 has 16 residues.

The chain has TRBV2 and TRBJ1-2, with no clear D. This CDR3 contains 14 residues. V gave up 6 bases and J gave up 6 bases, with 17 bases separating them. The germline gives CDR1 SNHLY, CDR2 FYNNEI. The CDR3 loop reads CASSGNDDIDGYTF. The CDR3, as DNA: TGTGCCAGCAGCGGGAATGATGACATAGATGGCTACACCTTC.

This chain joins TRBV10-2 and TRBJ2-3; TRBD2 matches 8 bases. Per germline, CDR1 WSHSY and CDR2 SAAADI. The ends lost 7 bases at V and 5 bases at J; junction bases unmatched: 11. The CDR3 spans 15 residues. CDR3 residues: CASTPPGGAGDTQYF. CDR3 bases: TGCGCCAGCACCCCACCCGGGGGGGCCGGAGATACGCAGTATTTT.

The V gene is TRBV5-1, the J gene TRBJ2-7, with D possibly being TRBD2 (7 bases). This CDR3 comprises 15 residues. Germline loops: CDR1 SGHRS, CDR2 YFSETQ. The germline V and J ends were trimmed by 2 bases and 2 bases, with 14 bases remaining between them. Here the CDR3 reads CASSLRGAITYEQYF. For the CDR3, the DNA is TGCGCCAGCAGCTTACGGGGGGCCATTACCTACGAGCAGTACTTC.

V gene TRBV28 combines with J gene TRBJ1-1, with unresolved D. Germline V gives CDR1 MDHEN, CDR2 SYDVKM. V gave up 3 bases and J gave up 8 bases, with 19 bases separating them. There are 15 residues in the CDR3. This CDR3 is CASSFEAGGRSEAFF. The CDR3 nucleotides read TGTGCCAGCAGTTTCGAAGCCGGTGGGAGAAGCGAAGCTTTCTTT.

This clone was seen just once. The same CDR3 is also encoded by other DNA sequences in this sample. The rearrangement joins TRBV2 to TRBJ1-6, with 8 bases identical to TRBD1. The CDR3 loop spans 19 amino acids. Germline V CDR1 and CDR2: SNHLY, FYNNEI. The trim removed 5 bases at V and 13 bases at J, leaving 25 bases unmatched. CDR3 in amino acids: CASSKIEGLDRVLGSPLHF. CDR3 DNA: TGTGCCAGCAGTAAGATAGAGGGTCTGGACAGGGTTCTAGGGTCCCCCCTCCACTTT.

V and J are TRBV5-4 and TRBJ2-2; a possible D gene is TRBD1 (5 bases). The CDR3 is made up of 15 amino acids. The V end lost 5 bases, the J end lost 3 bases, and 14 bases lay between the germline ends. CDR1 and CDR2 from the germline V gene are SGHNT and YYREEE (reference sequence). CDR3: CASSKAGHYTGELFF. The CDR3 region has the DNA TGTGCCAGCAGTAAGGCCGGACATTACACCGGGGAGCTGTTTTTT.

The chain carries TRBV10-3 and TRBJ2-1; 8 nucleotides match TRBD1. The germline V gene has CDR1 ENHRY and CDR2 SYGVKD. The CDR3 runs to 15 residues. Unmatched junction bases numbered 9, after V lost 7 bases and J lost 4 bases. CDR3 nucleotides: TGTGCCATCACCATGGGGGACAGGCCGTACAATGAGCAGTTCTTC. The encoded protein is CAITMGDRPYNEQFF.